The next 3 T cell receptor beta chains were all read from a single sample in a study of T cell responses to AZD1222 COVID-19 vaccine. Repertoires were generated with immunoSEQ multiplex PCR, while TCRdb's copy carries only in-frame clones and drops some. The sample shows more than 80,000 clones, 80% to 95% of them seen only once. The source material was peripheral blood, sampled 28 days after the second AZD1222 dose. All receptors derive from an adult who received the AZD1222 COVID-19 vaccine.

The chain links TRBV19 to TRBJ2-2; TRBD2 agrees at 7 bases. The CDR3 length is 16 residues. Per the germline V gene, CDR1 is LNHDA and CDR2 is SQIVND (reference sequence). After removal of 10 bases from V and 3 bases from J, the junction contained 14 bases not matched to a gene. CDR3 sequence: CATLGGESSDTGELFF. In DNA, the CDR3 is TGTGCCACCTTGGGGGGGGAGTCTTCGGACACCGGGGAGCTGTTTTTT.

The chain couples TRBV18 to TRBJ2-1; no firm D call. Germline V gene data show CDR1 as KGHSH and CDR2 as LQKENI. Trimming shortened V by 5 bases and J by 8 bases, and 13 bases separated the two germline ends. This CDR3 has 13 amino acids. CDR3 region: CASSFRAADEQFF. CDR3 DNA sequence: TGTGCCAGCTCATTCCGAGCAGCTGATGAGCAGTTCTTC.

This clone was seen just once. J is TRBJ2-6 and V is TRBV9; D might be TRBD1 (6 bases). V was pared by 4 bases and J by 2 bases, with 10 bases between. Germline V gives CDR1 SGDLS, CDR2 YYNGEE. The CDR3 has 15 residues. CDR3 in DNA: TGTGCCAGCAGCCCCCACAGGGCTGGGGCCAACGTCCTGACTTTC. It codes for CASSPHRAGANVLTF.